This T cell receptor beta chain was obtained from a study of T cell changes during pregnancy in multiple sclerosis. Generated by immunoSEQ multiplex PCR, the TCRdb table keeps only in-frame clones and is missing some. The sample shows about 80,000 clones, 94% of them seen only once. With 1 base removed from V and 0 bases from J, the gap between germline ends came to 16 bases. CDR1 is SGHNT and CDR2 is YENEEA in the germline V gene. The CDR3 sequence is 17 residues long. This TCR was recovered from a female donor in good health, enrolled as a control in a pregnancy study. The chain employs TRBV11-3 and TRBJ2-7; TRBD2 might be the D (5 bases). The source was peripheral blood, collected in the second trimester of pregnancy. Here the CDR3 reads CASSLVSIEEGSYEQYF. CDR3 DNA: TGTGCCAGCAGCTTAGTGTCGATAGAAGAGGGCTCCTACGAGCAGTACTTC. The full variable domain, rest sourced from reference TRBV11-3 and TRBJ2-7, is EAGVVQSPRYKIIEKKQPVAFWCNPISGHNTLYWYLQNLGQGPELLIRYENEEAVDDSQLPKDRFSAERLKGVDSTLKIQPAELGDSAVYLCASSLVSIEEGSYEQYFGPGTRLTVT.